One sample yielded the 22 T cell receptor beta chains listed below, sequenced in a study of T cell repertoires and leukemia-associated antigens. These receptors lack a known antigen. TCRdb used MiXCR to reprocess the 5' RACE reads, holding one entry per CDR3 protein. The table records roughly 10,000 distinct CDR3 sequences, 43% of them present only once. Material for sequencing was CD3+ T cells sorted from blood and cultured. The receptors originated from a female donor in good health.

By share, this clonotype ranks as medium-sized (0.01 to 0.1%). In DNA, the CDR3 is TGTGCCAGCAGTCACCCGGGACTAGCGGGTTACAATGAGCAGTTCTTC. This sequence encodes CASSHPGLAGYNEQFF. This chain uses TRBV28 with TRBJ2-1, with 12 bases matching TRBD2. The CDR3 has 16 amino acids. V lost 5 bases, J lost 4 bases, and 6 bases stayed unmatched. Germline CDR1 is MDHEN and CDR2 is SYDVKM.

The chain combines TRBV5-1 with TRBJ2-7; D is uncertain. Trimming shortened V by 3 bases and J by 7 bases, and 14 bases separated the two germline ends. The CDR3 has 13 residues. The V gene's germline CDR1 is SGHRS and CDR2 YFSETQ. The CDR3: CASSSGPSWEQYF. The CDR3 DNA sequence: TGCGCCAGCAGCTCTGGGCCCTCCTGGGAGCAGTACTTC.

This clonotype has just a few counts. This CDR3 reads CASSLDGGTSTDTQYF. The CDR3 DNA sequence: TGCGCCAGCAGCTTGGACGGGGGTACTAGCACAGATACGCAGTATTTT. The V gene is TRBV5-1, the J gene TRBJ2-3, with TRBD2 as a possible D gene (6 bases). The V and J ends lost 0 bases and 0 bases respectively, with 11 bases between them. This CDR3 region has 16 residues. Germline V gene data show CDR1 as SGHRS and CDR2 as YFSETQ.

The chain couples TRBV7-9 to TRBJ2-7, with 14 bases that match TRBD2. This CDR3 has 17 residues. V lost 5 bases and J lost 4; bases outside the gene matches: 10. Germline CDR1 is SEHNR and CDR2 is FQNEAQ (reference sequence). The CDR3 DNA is TGTGCCAGCAGCCCTAACGCGGGGACTAGCGGGAGTTACGAGCAGTACTTC. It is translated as CASSPNAGTSGSYEQYF.

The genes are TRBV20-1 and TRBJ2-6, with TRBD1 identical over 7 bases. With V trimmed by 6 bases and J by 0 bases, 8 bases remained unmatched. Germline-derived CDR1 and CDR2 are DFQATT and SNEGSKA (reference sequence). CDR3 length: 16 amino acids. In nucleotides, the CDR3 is TGCAGTGCCTCACAGGGGTCCATCTCTGGGGCCAACGTCCTGACTTTC. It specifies CSASQGSISGANVLTF.

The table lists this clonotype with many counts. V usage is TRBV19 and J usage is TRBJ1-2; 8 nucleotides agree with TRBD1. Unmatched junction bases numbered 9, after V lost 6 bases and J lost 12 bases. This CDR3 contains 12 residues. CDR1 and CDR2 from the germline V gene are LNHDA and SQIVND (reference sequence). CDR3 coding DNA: TGTGCCAGTAGCAGTCTGGACAGGGACAACACCTTC. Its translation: CASSSLDRDNTF.

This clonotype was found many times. The chain's CDR3 is CASSEKGLLYTGELFF. Written as DNA, the CDR3 is TGTGCCAGCAGTGAGAAGGGGTTACTATACACCGGGGAGCTGTTTTTT. The rearrangement uses TRBV2 and TRBJ2-2, with a weak D call TRBD1 (5 bases). The germline V gene has CDR1 SNHLY and CDR2 FYNNEI. Trimming left V 3 bases short and J 3 bases short, with 14 bases between. This CDR3 spans 16 amino acids.

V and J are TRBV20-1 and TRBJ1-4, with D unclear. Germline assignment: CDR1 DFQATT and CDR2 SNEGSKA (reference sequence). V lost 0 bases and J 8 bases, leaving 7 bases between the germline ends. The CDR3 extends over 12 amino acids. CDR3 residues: CSARDMGEKLFF. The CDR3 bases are TGCAGTGCTAGAGATATGGGCGAAAAACTGTTTTTT.

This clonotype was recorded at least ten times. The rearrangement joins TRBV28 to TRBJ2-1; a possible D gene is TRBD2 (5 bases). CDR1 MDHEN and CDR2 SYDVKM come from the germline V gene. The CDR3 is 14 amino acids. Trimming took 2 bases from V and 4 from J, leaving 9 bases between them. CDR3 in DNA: TGTGCCAGCAGTTTAAGTGGACTGTACAATGAGCAGTTCTTC. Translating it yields CASSLSGLYNEQFF.

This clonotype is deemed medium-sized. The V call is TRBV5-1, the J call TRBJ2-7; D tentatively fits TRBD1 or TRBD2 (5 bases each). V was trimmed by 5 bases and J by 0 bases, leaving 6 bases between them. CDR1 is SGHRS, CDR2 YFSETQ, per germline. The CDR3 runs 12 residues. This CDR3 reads CASRGDSYEQYF. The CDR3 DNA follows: TGCGCCAGCAGGGGGGACTCCTACGAGCAGTACTTC.

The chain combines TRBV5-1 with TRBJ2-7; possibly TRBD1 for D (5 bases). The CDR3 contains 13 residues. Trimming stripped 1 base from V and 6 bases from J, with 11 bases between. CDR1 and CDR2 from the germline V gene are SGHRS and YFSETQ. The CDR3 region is CASSLSVRGEQYF. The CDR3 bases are TGCGCCAGCAGCTTGTCGGTAAGGGGCGAGCAGTACTTC.

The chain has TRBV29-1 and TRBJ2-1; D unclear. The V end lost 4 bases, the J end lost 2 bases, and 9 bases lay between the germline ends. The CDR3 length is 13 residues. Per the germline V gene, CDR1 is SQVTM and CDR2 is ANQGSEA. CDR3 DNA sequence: TGCAGCGTTGTACTGGACCCCTACAATGAGCAGTTCTTC. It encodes CSVVLDPYNEQFF.

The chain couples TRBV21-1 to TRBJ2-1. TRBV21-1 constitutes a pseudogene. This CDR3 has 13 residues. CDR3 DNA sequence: TGTGCCAGCAGCAGAGACATTTACAATGAGCAGTTCTTC. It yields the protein CASSRDIYNEQFF.

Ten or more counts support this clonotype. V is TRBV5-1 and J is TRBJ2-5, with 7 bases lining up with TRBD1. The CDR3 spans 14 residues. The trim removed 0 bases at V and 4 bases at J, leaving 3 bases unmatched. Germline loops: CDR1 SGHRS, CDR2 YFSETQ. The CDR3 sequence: CASSLATGLETQYF. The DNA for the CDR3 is TGCGCCAGCAGCTTGGCGACAGGGTTAGAGACCCAGTACTTC.

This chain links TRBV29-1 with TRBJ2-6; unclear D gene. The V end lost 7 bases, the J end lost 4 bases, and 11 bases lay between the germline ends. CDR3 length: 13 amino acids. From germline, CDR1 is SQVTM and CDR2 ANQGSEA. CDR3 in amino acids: CSARVEGANVLTF. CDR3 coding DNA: TGCAGCGCCCGTGTCGAGGGGGCCAACGTCCTGACTTTC.

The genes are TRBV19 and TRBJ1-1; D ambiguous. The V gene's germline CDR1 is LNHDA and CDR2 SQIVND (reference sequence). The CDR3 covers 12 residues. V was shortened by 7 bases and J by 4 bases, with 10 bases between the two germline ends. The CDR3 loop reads CASTREGTEAFF. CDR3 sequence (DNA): TGTGCCAGTACAAGGGAGGGCACTGAAGCTTTCTTT.

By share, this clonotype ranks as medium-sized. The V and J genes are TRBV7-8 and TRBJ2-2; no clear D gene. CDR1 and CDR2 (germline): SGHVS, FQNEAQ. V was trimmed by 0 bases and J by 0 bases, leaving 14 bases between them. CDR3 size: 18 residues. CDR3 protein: CASSLAPERLTNTGELFF. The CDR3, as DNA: TGTGCCAGCAGCTTAGCGCCGGAAAGGCTTACGAACACCGGGGAGCTGTTTTTT.

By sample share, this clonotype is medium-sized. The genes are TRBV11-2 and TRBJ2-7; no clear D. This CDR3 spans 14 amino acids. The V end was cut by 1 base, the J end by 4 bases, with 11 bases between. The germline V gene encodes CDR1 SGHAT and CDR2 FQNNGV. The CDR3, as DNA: TGTGCCAGCAGCTTAGGAGGCTCTAAGTACGAGCAGTACTTC. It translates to CASSLGGSKYEQYF.

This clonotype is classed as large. The CDR3 here is CASSQDMAGTGNTIYF. The CDR3 region has the DNA TGCGCCAGCAGCCAAGATATGGCAGGCACTGGAAACACCATATATTTT. The chain uses TRBV4-3 and TRBJ1-3; D is uncertain. The germline V gene encodes CDR1 LGHNA and CDR2 YSLEER. CDR3 length: 16 residues. V lost 0 bases, J lost 2 bases, and 11 bases lay in between.

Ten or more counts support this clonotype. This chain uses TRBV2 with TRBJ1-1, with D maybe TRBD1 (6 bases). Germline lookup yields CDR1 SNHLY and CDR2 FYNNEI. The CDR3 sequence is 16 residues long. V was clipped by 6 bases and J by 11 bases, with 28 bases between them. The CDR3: CASSSRQGQTASLAFF. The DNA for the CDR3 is TGTGCCAGCAGCTCCAGGCAGGGACAAACCGCTTCTTTGGCTTTCTTT.

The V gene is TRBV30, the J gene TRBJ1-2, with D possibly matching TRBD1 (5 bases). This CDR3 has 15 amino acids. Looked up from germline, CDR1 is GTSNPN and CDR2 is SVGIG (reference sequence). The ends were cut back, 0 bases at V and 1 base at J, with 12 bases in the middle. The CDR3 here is CAWSVRGSYNYGYTF. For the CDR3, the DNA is TGTGCCTGGAGTGTACGGGGGTCTTATAACTATGGCTACACCTTC.

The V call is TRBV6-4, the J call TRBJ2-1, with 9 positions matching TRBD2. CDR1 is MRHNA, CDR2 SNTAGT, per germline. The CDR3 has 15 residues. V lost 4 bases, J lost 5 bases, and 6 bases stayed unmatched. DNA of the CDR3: TGTGCCAGCAGTGCGACTAGCGGAGGGAACAATGAGCAGTTCTTC. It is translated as CASSATSGGNNEQFF.